Each of the 12 T cell receptor beta chains below was sequenced from the same sample in a study of blood T cell repertoires in COVID-19. The data were produced by immunoSEQ multiplex PCR, yet TCRdb's version contains in-frame clones alone and is incomplete. The sample yields 55,000 to 65,000 clones, about 79% seen once. The sequencing sample was made of peripheral blood. The receptors here all came from a woman in her sixties or seventies with acute or convalescent COVID-19.

This clone appeared a single time. The chain employs TRBV5-1 and TRBJ2-3, with TRBD2 matching 10 bases. V lost 3 bases to trimming and J lost 1 base; unmatched junction nucleotides: 5. Germline V CDR1 and CDR2: SGHRS, YFSETQ. This CDR3 is built from 16 residues. This chain's CDR3 is CASSSVAGGRTDTQYF. CDR3 bases: TGCGCCAGCAGCTCTGTAGCGGGGGGCCGCACAGATACGCAGTATTTT.

This clone turned up a few times. The chain recombines TRBV3-1 (or the pseudogene TRBV3-2) with TRBJ2-3; 15 bases are a match to TRBD2. The germline CDR1 and CDR2 sequences are LGHDT and YNNKEL (reference sequence). V lost 4 bases, J lost 4 bases, and 6 bases stayed unmatched. This CDR3 has 17 amino acids. CDR3 region: CASSPRRTSGGADTQYF. The DNA for the CDR3 is TGTGCCAGCAGCCCACGACGGACTAGCGGGGGGGCAGATACGCAGTATTTT.

The chain is built from TRBV10-3 and TRBJ2-4; a possible D gene is TRBD1 (6 bases). This CDR3 has 16 residues. The ends were cut back, 2 bases at V and 2 bases at J, with 13 bases in the middle. Per the germline V gene, CDR1 is ENHRY and CDR2 is SYGVKD. CDR3 sequence: CAISEVEGGSKNIQYF. The CDR3 DNA sequence: TGTGCCATCAGTGAGGTCGAAGGGGGATCCAAAAACATTCAGTACTTC.

The rearrangement joins TRBV4-1 to TRBJ1-2; 7 nucleotides align to TRBD1. CDR3 length: 15 residues. Trimming cost V 6 bases and J 4 bases; bases outside gene matches: 11. Germline V lookup: CDR1 MGHRA, CDR2 YSYEKL. The CDR3 DNA follows: TGCGCCAGCAGTCCCGGGACAGCGAACGTCTATGGCTACACCTTC. Its protein product is CASSPGTANVYGYTF.

This chain links TRBV5-1 with TRBJ2-1; 8 bases map to TRBD2. The CDR3 extends over 15 amino acids. V was clipped by 4 bases and J by 4 bases; unmatched bases: 7. Germline assignment: CDR1 SGHRS and CDR2 YFSETQ. This CDR3 reads CASSPSGGLYNEQFF. As DNA, the CDR3 is TGCGCCAGCAGCCCGAGCGGGGGCTTATACAATGAGCAGTTCTTC.

The V and J genes are TRBV2 and TRBJ1-3, with D perhaps TRBD1 (5 bases). Germline lookup yields CDR1 SNHLY and CDR2 FYNNEI. There are 13 residues in the CDR3. The V and J ends lost 6 bases and 2 bases respectively, with 8 bases between them. CDR3 DNA: TGTGCCAGCAGGGGCAGGGCTGGAAACACCATATATTTT. It translates to CASRGRAGNTIYF.

The chain combines TRBV4-2 with TRBJ2-1; 9 positions agree with TRBD1. After removal of 3 bases from V and 1 base from J, the junction contained 1 base not matched to a gene. CDR3 length: 15 residues. Germline V gene sequence: CDR1 LGHNA, CDR2 YNFKEQ. CDR3 residues: CASSQDRGSYNEQFF. The DNA for the CDR3 is TGTGCCAGCAGCCAGGACAGGGGTTCCTACAATGAGCAGTTCTTC.

This chain connects TRBV7-8 to TRBJ2-7; maybe TRBD1 (6 bases). The V end was cut by 4 bases, the J end by 3 bases, with 16 bases between. The germline CDR1 and CDR2 sequences are SGHVS and FQNEAQ. The CDR3 totals 15 residues. This CDR3 is CASSYHRTDHYEQYF. The CDR3 DNA is TGTGCCAGCAGCTACCACCGGACAGACCACTACGAGCAGTACTTC.

This chain connects TRBV18 to TRBJ2-2; possible D gene TRBD1, 5 bases. This CDR3 is 16 amino acids long. Germline V lookup: CDR1 KGHSH, CDR2 LQKENI. Trimming left V 0 bases short and J 1 base short, with 9 bases between. The CDR3 coding sequence is TGTGCCAGCTCACCACCTATAGGACAGAACACCGGGGAGCTGTTTTTT. Translated, it gives CASSPPIGQNTGELFF.

J is TRBJ1-6 and V is TRBV19, with D unclear. Germline V gene lookup returns CDR1 LNHDA and CDR2 SQIVND (reference sequence). The V end lost 1 base, the J end lost 6 bases, and 16 bases lay between the germline ends. This CDR3 region has 17 residues. The CDR3, as DNA: TGTGCCAGTAGTATAGCCAGAGGGCAGGCGGGTAATTCACCCCTCCACTTT. It encodes CASSIARGQAGNSPLHF.

This clone has just one count. This chain links TRBV24-1 with TRBJ2-2, with D unresolved. CDR1 is KGHDR and CDR2 is SFDVKD in the germline V gene. The length of the CDR3 is 13 residues. V was clipped by 5 bases and J by 5 bases, with 8 bases between them. This CDR3 reads CATSVWSTGELFF. The CDR3 region has the DNA TGTGCCACCAGTGTCTGGAGTACCGGGGAGCTGTTTTTT.

The chain employs TRBV6-5 and TRBJ1-4; D remains ambiguous. The CDR3 runs 15 residues. Trimming shortened V by 8 bases and J by 0 bases, and 13 bases separated the two germline ends. CDR1 and CDR2 from the germline V gene are MNHEY and SVGAGI. The CDR3: CASSADFATNEKLFF. The CDR3, as DNA: TGTGCCAGCTCAGCGGATTTTGCAACTAATGAAAAACTGTTTTTT.